This passage covers 25 T cell receptor beta chains from one sample sequenced in a study of cytomegalovirus exposure and HLA in healthy donors. The PCR employed 60 Vbeta primers together with 13 Jbeta primers. Clones were read by immunoSEQ multiplex PCR, and TCRdb kept only the in-frame ones, dropping some. The sample yields approximately 130,000 clones, around 83% seen once. The sequencing sample was made of PBMCs. All receptors come from a woman between 50 and 59 years old in good health and CMV-seropositive.

This chain joins TRBV7-6 and TRBJ2-1; D is perhaps TRBD1 (5 bases). The CDR3 runs 14 residues. V was pared by 4 bases and J by 8 bases, with 15 bases between. Germline values: CDR1 SGHVS, CDR2 FNYEAQ. The CDR3 DNA reads TGTGCCAGCAGCTCCTGGCAGGGAACGGATGAGCAGTTCTTC. Translating it yields CASSSWQGTDEQFF. Full variable domain (outside the CDR3, taken from reference TRBV7-6 and TRBJ2-1): GAGVSQSPRYKVTKRGQDVALRCDPISGHVSLYWYRQALGQGPEFLTYFNYEAQQDKSGLPNDRFSAERPEGSISTLTIQRTEQRDSAMYRCASSSWQGTDEQFFGPGTRLTVL.

This rearrangement joins TRBV19 to TRBJ1-1, with 9 bases identical to TRBD1. V lost 5 bases and J lost 10; bases outside the gene matches: 14. This CDR3 spans 15 amino acids. Germline-derived CDR1 and CDR2 are LNHDA and SQIVND (reference sequence). The CDR3 protein is CASSLRGDRAFVAFF. The CDR3 DNA is TGTGCCAGTAGTCTCCGAGGGGACAGGGCTTTCGTAGCTTTCTTT.

This clone has more than one count but fewer than ten. The CDR3 region has the DNA TGTGCCAGCTGGGTCGGGGCGAACACCGGGGAGCTGTTTTTT. Protein: CASWVGANTGELFF. The chain joins TRBV28 to TRBJ2-2; D possibly corresponds to TRBD2 (5 bases). Germline V gene data show CDR1 as MDHEN and CDR2 as SYDVKM. V was clipped by 8 bases and J by 0 bases, with 10 bases between them. This CDR3 is 14 amino acids long.

On this clone itself: No conserved phenylalanine or tryptophan ends this CDR3, so it is likely a read error. The CDR3 is CASSVGTSVPYEQYL. CDR3 coding DNA: TGTGCCAGCAGCGTTGGGACTAGCGTACCCTACGAGCAGTACCTC. The genes are TRBV9 and TRBJ2-7; 10 bases align to TRBD2. CDR1 and CDR2 (germline): SGDLS, YYNGEE. The junction had 4 bases not matched to a gene; V was cut back by 2 bases and J by 2 bases. The CDR3 sequence is 15 residues long.

The V gene is TRBV28, the J gene TRBJ1-5; D not certain. This CDR3 is built from 14 residues. CDR1 MDHEN and CDR2 SYDVKM come from the germline V gene. Trimming left V 1 base short and J 7 bases short, with 11 bases between. The CDR3 protein is CASSLSGWYQPQHF. Written as DNA, the CDR3 is TGTGCCAGCAGTTTATCGGGGTGGTACCAGCCCCAGCATTTT.

The chain links TRBV5-1 to TRBJ2-7; 7 bases are a match to TRBD1. The junction had 14 bases not matched to a gene; V was cut back by 4 bases and J by 7 bases. Germline CDR1 and CDR2: SGHRS and YFSETQ. This CDR3 region has 15 residues. DNA for the CDR3: TGCGCCAGCAGCGCGCCGGAGACAGGGAGTGGGGAGCAGTACTTC. The encoded protein is CASSAPETGSGEQYF.

The CDR3 DNA is TGTGCCAGCACCTTCCCCGGGACAACCGACGAGACTTTCTTT. Encoded protein: CASTFPGTTDETFF. This chain uses TRBV6-5 with TRBJ1-1; D might be TRBD1 (6 bases). The CDR3 is made up of 14 amino acids. Germline loops: CDR1 MNHEY, CDR2 SVGAGI. V was clipped by 7 bases and J by 12 bases, with 24 bases between them.

The chain recombines TRBV5-1 with TRBJ1-2; 7 bases align to TRBD1. V dropped 7 bases and J dropped 4; count of bases not matched to a gene: 10. Germline CDR1 reads SGHRS; CDR2 reads YFSETQ. This CDR3 has 14 residues. This chain's CDR3 is CASGGSGTVYGYTF. The CDR3 bases are TGCGCCAGCGGTGGGTCCGGGACAGTCTATGGCTACACCTTC.

The rearrangement uses TRBV5-1 and TRBJ2-7; 8 bases align to TRBD1. CDR1 and CDR2 from the germline V gene are SGHRS and YFSETQ. There are 16 residues in the CDR3. J was trimmed by 5 bases and V by 4 bases; bases with no gene match: 14. The CDR3 loop reads CASSPPTGAAVHEQYF. As DNA, the CDR3 is TGCGCCAGCAGCCCCCCGACAGGGGCGGCGGTCCACGAGCAGTACTTC.

The V and J genes are TRBV18 and TRBJ1-5, with D unclear. Germline loops: CDR1 KGHSH, CDR2 LQKENI. There are 13 residues in the CDR3. Trimming pared 3 bases from V and 7 bases from J, leaving 10 bases between. CDR3 sequence: CASSPKREQPQHF. As DNA, the CDR3 is TGTGCCAGCTCACCTAAACGGGAGCAGCCCCAGCATTTT.

Here the CDR3 DNA reads TGTGCCAGCAGCTTGTCAGGCCAGCCCCAGCATTTT. This codes for CASSLSGQPQHF. The chain joins TRBV5-8 to TRBJ1-5; no firm D call. CDR3 size: 12 residues. Germline V lookup: CDR1 SGHTS, CDR2 YDEGEE. Trimming stripped 1 base from V and 7 bases from J, with 6 bases between.

This chain uses TRBV5-5 with TRBJ2-7; TRBD1 is a possible D gene (6 bases). Germline V lookup: CDR1 SGHKS, CDR2 YYEKEE (reference sequence). Deletions cut 3 bases from V and 6 bases from J, with 13 bases between. This CDR3 has 13 residues. The CDR3 protein is CASSSTGYGEQYF. The CDR3 nucleotides read TGTGCCAGCAGCTCAACAGGGTATGGCGAGCAGTACTTC.

This chain links TRBV7-2 with TRBJ2-7; 9 positions agree with TRBD1. Germline CDR1 and CDR2: SGHTA and FQGNSA. The CDR3 runs 14 residues. Losses at the gene ends were 2 bases for V and 6 bases for J; bases not matched to a gene: 5. In DNA form, the CDR3 reads TGTGCCAGCAGCTTATTGGGACAGGGCGCCGAGCAGTACTTC. This sequence encodes CASSLLGQGAEQYF.

This clone was detected a few times. This chain connects TRBV6-6 to TRBJ2-7; TRBD2 matches at 10 bases. Unmatched junction bases numbered 6, after V lost 4 bases and J lost 6 bases. The V gene's germline CDR1 is MNHNY and CDR2 SVGAGI (reference sequence). The CDR3 is 14 amino acids. CDR3 region: CASSLLAGPAEQYF. The CDR3 DNA is TGTGCCAGCAGTTTACTAGCGGGACCAGCCGAGCAGTACTTC.

The chain couples TRBV19 to TRBJ2-6; 8 bases align to TRBD1. CDR1 LNHDA and CDR2 SQIVND come from the germline V gene (reference sequence). This CDR3 is built from 17 residues. V trimming: 7 bases; J trimming: 0 bases; junction bases outside the gene matches: 8. CDR3 residues: CASTRMTGVSGANVLTF. In nucleotides, the CDR3 is TGTGCCAGTACTCGCATGACAGGGGTCTCTGGGGCCAACGTCCTGACTTTC.

The V and J genes are TRBV5-1 and TRBJ2-1; TRBD1 aligns across 9 bases. The germline CDR1 and CDR2 sequences are SGHRS and YFSETQ. The CDR3 sequence is 16 residues long. With V trimmed by 4 bases and J by 7 bases, 12 bases remained unmatched. In nucleotides, the CDR3 is TGCGCCAGCAGCCCCCTACCTTCGACAGGGGGGAATGAGCAGTTCTTC. This sequence encodes CASSPLPSTGGNEQFF.

The chain links TRBV7-8 to TRBJ2-1; TRBD2 might be the D (6 bases). The length of the CDR3 is 14 residues. V was shortened by 5 bases and J by 6 bases, with 14 bases between the two germline ends. CDR1 and CDR2 (germline): SGHVS, FQNEAQ. The CDR3 loop is CASSRDFLPNEQFF. CDR3 nucleotide sequence: TGTGCCAGCAGCCGGGACTTCCTCCCCAATGAGCAGTTCTTC.

CDR3 nucleotides: TGTGCCAGCAGCACGCACCTGGGACAGTCGGACTATGGCTACACCTTC. Translating it yields CASSTHLGQSDYGYTF. The chain has TRBV13 and TRBJ1-2; 7 bases line up with TRBD1. The CDR3 loop spans 16 amino acids. Germline lookup yields CDR1 PRHDT and CDR2 FYEKMQ (reference sequence). V lost 5 bases to trimming and J lost 3 bases; unmatched junction nucleotides: 12. Full variable domain (outside the CDR3, taken from reference TRBV13 and TRBJ1-2): AAGVIQSPRHLIKEKRETATLKCYPIPRHDTVYWYQQGPGQDPQFLISFYEKMQSDKGSIPDRFSAQQFSDYHSELNMSSLELGDSALYFCASSTHLGQSDYGYTFGSGTRLTVV.

The CDR3 region has the DNA TGTGCCAGCAGCCTAAGGACAAATCAAGAGACCCAGTACTTC. Protein: CASSLRTNQETQYF. The genes are TRBV7-2 and TRBJ2-5; the D gene is possibly TRBD1 (5 bases). Germline assignment: CDR1 SGHTA and CDR2 FQGNSA. V lost 5 bases, J lost 2 bases, and 12 bases lay in between. The CDR3 totals 14 residues. Full variable domain (remainder filled in from reference TRBV7-2 and TRBJ2-5): GAGVSQSPSNKVTEKGKDVELRCDPISGHTALYWYRQSLGQGLEFLIYFQGNSAPDKSGLPSDRFSAERTGGSVSTLTIQRTQQEDSAVYLCASSLRTNQETQYFGPGTRLLVL.

The V gene is TRBV7-8, the J gene TRBJ2-7, with D maybe TRBD1 (5 bases). The germline V gene has CDR1 SGHVS and CDR2 FQNEAQ. V lost 0 bases and J 4 bases, leaving 10 bases between the germline ends. This CDR3 spans 14 amino acids. CDR3 in amino acids: CASSLASGIYEQYF. The CDR3 DNA reads TGTGCCAGCAGCTTAGCGTCAGGGATATACGAGCAGTACTTC.

This rearrangement joins TRBV9 to TRBJ2-3; TRBD2 agrees at 11 bases. V shed 3 bases, J shed 0 bases, and the junction held 3 bases outside the gene matches. The CDR3 sequence is 16 residues long. CDR1 is SGDLS and CDR2 is YYNGEE in the germline V gene. The chain's CDR3 is CASSEGTSGSTDTQYF. The CDR3 region has the DNA TGTGCCAGCAGCGAGGGGACTAGCGGAAGCACAGATACGCAGTATTTT.

For the CDR3, the DNA is TGTGCCAGCAGCTTAGAGCCTCCTGGGACAGCAAACACCTTC. Translation: CASSLEPPGTANTF. The rearrangement joins TRBV7-9 to TRBJ1-2; 7 positions match TRBD1. The length of the CDR3 is 14 residues. The ends lost 1 base at V and 12 bases at J; junction bases unmatched: 11. The germline CDR1 and CDR2 sequences are SEHNR and FQNEAQ (reference sequence).

V gene TRBV10-3 combines with J gene TRBJ2-1; no clear D. The germline V gene encodes CDR1 ENHRY and CDR2 SYGVKD. The ends were cut back, 5 bases at V and 4 bases at J, with 15 bases in the middle. The CDR3 extends over 15 amino acids. CDR3 DNA sequence: TGTGCCATCAGTCAACAGACCTTACGATACAATGAGCAGTTCTTC. Translated: CAISQQTLRYNEQFF.

The rearrangement joins TRBV7-3 to TRBJ1-1; D possibly corresponds to TRBD1 (6 bases). Germline V gives CDR1 SGHTA, CDR2 FQGTGA. The CDR3 is made up of 13 amino acids. Trimming removed 2 bases from V and 7 bases from J, with 11 bases in between. DNA for the CDR3: TGTGCCAGCAGCTTAGGGGCAGGGGTTGAAGCTTTCTTT. This gives the protein CASSLGAGVEAFF. Filled out from reference TRBV7-3 and TRBJ1-1, the complete variable domain reads GAGVSQTPSNKVTEKGKYVELRCDPISGHTALYWYRQSLGQGPEFLIYFQGTGAADDSGLPNDRFFAVRPEGSVSTLKIQRTERGDSAVYLCASSLGAGVEAFFGQGTRLTVV.

This chain joins TRBV5-1 and TRBJ2-3; TRBD2 matches at 13 bases. CDR3 size: 16 residues. The trim removed 3 bases at V and 6 bases at J, leaving 7 bases unmatched. CDR1 is SGHRS and CDR2 is YFSETQ in the germline V gene. In DNA form, the CDR3 reads TGCGCCAGCAGCTGGGGGACTAGCGGGAAGATGGATACGCAGTATTTT. Translation: CASSWGTSGKMDTQYF.